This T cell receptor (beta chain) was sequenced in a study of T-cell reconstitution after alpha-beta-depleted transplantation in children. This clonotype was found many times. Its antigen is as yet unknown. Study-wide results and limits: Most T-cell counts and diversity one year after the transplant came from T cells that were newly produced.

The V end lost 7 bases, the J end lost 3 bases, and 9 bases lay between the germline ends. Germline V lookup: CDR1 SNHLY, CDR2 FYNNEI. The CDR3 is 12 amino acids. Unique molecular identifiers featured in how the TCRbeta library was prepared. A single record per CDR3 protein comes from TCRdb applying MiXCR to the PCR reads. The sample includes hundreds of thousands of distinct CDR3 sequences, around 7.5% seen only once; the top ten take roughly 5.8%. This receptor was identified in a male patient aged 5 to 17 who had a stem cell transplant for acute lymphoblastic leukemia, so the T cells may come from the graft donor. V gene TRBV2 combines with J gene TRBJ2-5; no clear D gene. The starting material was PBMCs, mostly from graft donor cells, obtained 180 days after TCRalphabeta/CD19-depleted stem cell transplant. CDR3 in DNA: TGTGCCAGCATTGGGATCGAAGAGACCCAGTACTTC. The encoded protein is CASIGIEETQYF.